The 8 T cell receptor beta chains listed next were all sequenced from one sample in a study of T cell responses to AZD1222 COVID-19 vaccine (dated by TCRdb to about 2021). The sample's time point label, decoded: about 28 days (+/-7) after the second vaccine dose. The library was generated by the immunoSEQ multiplex PCR assay. The table was pulled from immuneACCESS by TCRdb, which kept in-frame rearrangements only. Such tables lose some clones; where checked, under half of the loss comes from unresolved V genes, and the rest has no known cause. The sample table holds more than 85,000 clones, of which 80% to 95% were seen once. The ten largest clones capture 2% to 2.5% of the sample. Source: peripheral blood, taken 28 days after the second AZD1222 dose. The receptors here all came from an adult who received the AZD1222 COVID-19 vaccine.

The genes are TRBV11-2 and TRBJ1-2; 9 positions agree with TRBD1. The CDR3 length is 16 residues. The germline V gene has CDR1 SGHAT and CDR2 FQNNGV. Unmatched junction bases numbered 10, after V lost 5 bases and J lost 3 bases. The CDR3 reads CASSATGTGNDYGYTF. CDR3 DNA sequence: TGTGCCAGCAGCGCCACCGGGACAGGGAACGACTATGGCTACACCTTC.

The rearrangement joins TRBV19 to TRBJ2-5; TRBD2 might be the D (6 bases). Germline lookup yields CDR1 LNHDA and CDR2 SQIVND (reference sequence). The CDR3 totals 15 residues. V was shortened by 4 bases and J by 1 base, with 13 bases between the two germline ends. The CDR3 loop is CASSTLGGIQETQYF. Here the CDR3 DNA reads TGTGCCAGTAGTACTTTGGGGGGAATCCAAGAGACCCAGTACTTC.

The V call is TRBV5-1, the J call TRBJ2-7, with TRBD1 matching over 7 bases. This CDR3 spans 15 amino acids. The J segment lost 7 bases and the V segment lost 4 bases, leaving 14 bases of the junction unmatched. Per the germline V gene, CDR1 is SGHRS and CDR2 is YFSETQ. The chain's CDR3 is CASSRATGRVNEQYF. Written as DNA, the CDR3 is TGCGCCAGCAGCCGCGCGACAGGGAGAGTGAATGAGCAGTACTTC.

The CDR3 loop reads CASSGGGAADTQYF. DNA of the CDR3: TGTGCCAGCAGCGGCGGGGGGGCCGCCGATACGCAGTATTTT. The gene calls are TRBV7-3 and TRBJ2-3; 9 nucleotides line up with TRBD2. The CDR3 has 14 amino acids. V lost 5 bases to trimming and J lost 6 bases; unmatched junction nucleotides: 6. The germline gives CDR1 SGHTA, CDR2 FQGTGA.

This clone showed up just once. The chain employs TRBV18 and TRBJ1-4; D remains unclear. This CDR3 comprises 15 residues. Germline values: CDR1 KGHSH, CDR2 LQKENI. The germline V and J ends were trimmed by 5 bases and 0 bases, with 10 bases remaining between them. This CDR3 is CASSSNIATNEKLFF. The CDR3 DNA reads TGTGCCAGCTCATCTAATATAGCAACTAATGAAAAACTGTTTTTT.

The sample holds one count of this clone. The V gene is TRBV7-9, the J gene TRBJ2-5; 9 nucleotides agree with TRBD1. The CDR3 consists of 17 residues. The V gene's germline CDR1 is SEHNR and CDR2 FQNEAQ (reference sequence). Trimming cost V 1 base and J 1 base; bases outside gene matches: 7. In DNA, the CDR3 is TGTGCCAGCAGCTTAGTTAAGACAGGGGGGCCCCAAGAGACCCAGTACTTC. As protein: CASSLVKTGGPQETQYF.

In nucleotides, the CDR3 is TGTGCCAGCAGCTTAGCCCGAGGGGGGACAGGGGAAGTTTTTGGCTCCTACAATGAGCAGTTCTTC. Amino acid sequence: CASSLARGGTGEVFGSYNEQFF. This chain joins TRBV7-8 and TRBJ2-1, with 10 positions matching TRBD1. J was trimmed by 0 bases and V by 0 bases; bases with no gene match: 17. Per germline, CDR1 SGHVS and CDR2 FQNEAQ. The CDR3 length is 22 residues.

The rearrangement uses TRBV7-2 and TRBJ1-1; 7 nucleotides match TRBD1. The CDR3 is 15 residues long. The junction had 10 bases not matched to a gene; V was cut back by 5 bases and J by 4 bases. CDR1 and CDR2 (germline): SGHTA, FQGNSA. The CDR3 DNA follows: TGTGCCAGCAGCACATCAACAGGGGCCCCCACTGAAGCTTTCTTT. Translation gives CASSTSTGAPTEAFF. Drawing the rest from reference TRBV7-2 and TRBJ1-1, the complete variable domain is GAGVSQSPSNKVTEKGKDVELRCDPISGHTALYWYRQSLGQGLEFLIYFQGNSAPDKSGLPSDRFSAERTGGSVSTLTIQRTQQEDSAVYLCASSTSTGAPTEAFFGQGTRLTVV.